This T cell receptor beta chain was obtained from a study of regulatory T cells in long-lasting Graves disease. Trimming took off 2 bases at V and 6 bases at J, with 8 bases between the two ends. Looked up from germline, CDR1 is WSHSY and CDR2 is SAAADI. The CDR3 has 12 residues. Regarding time point: newly diagnosed GD, antithyroid drugs for less than 3 months. Isolated PBMC RNA provided the starting material for the TCR library. Sequencing libraries for TCR beta were prepared with iRepertoire HTBI primers and Arm-PCR of CDR3 regions. TCRdb reprocessed the multiplex PCR reads with MiXCR, giving one entry per CDR3 protein. The table lists approximately 560,000 distinct CDR3 sequences, around 15% of them singletons, with around 13% in the top ten. This clonotype was picked up a small number of times. Separately, the same data were catalogued under a study of T cells in Graves' hyperthyroidism and ophthalmopathy.

The sequence derives from a man between 18 and 35 years old with Graves disease. The specimen comprised peripheral blood mononuclear cells (PBMCs), sampled at new diagnosis, from a patient treated with antithyroid drugs. The rearrangement joins TRBV10-2 to TRBJ2-7, with D perhaps given as TRBD1 or TRBD2 (5 bases each). The CDR3 protein is CASSEGTGEQYF. Here the CDR3 DNA reads TGCGCCAGCAGTGAGGGGACGGGCGAGCAGTACTTC.